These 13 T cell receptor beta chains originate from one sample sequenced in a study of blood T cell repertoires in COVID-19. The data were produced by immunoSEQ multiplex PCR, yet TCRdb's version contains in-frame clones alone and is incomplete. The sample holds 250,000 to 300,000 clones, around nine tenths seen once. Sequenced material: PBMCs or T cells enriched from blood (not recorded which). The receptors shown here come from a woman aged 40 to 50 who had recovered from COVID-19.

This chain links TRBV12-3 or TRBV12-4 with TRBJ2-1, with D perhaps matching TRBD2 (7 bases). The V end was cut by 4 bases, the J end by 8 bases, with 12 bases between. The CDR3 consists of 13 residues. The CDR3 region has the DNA TGTGCCAGCAGTTGGGGGGGGCCCGATGAGCAGTTCTTC. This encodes CASSWGGPDEQFF.

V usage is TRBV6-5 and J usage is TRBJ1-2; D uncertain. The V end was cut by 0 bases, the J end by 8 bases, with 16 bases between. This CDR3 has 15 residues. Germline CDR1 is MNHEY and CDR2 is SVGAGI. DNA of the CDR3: TGTGCCAGCAGTTACTCGAAATTCCTTAGTACCGGCTACACCTTC. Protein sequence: CASSYSKFLSTGYTF.

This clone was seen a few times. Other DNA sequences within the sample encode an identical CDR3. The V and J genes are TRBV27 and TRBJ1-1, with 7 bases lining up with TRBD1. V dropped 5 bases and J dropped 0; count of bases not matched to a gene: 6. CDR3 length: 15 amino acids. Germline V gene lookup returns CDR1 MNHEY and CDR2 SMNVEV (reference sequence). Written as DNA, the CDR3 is TGTGCCAGCAGTCGTCAGGGACAGATGAACACTGAAGCTTTCTTT. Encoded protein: CASSRQGQMNTEAFF.

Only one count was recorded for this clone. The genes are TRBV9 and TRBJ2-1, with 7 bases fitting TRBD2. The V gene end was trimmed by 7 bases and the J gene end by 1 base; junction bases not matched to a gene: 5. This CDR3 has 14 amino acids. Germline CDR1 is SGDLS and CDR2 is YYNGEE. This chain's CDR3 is CASESGNSYNEQFF. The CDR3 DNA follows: TGTGCCAGCGAAAGCGGGAATTCCTACAATGAGCAGTTCTTC.

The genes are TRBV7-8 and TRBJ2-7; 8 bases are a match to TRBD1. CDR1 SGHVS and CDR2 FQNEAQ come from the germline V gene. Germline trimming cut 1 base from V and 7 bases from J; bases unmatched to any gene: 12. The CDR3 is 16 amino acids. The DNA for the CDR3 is TGTGCCAGCAGCTTAGACAGAGGCACAGGGGGTTTAGAGCAGTACTTC. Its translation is CASSLDRGTGGLEQYF. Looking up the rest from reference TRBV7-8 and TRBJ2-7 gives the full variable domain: GAGVSQSPRYKVAKRGQDVALRCDPISGHVSLFWYQQALGQGPEFLTYFQNEAQLDKSGLPSDRFFAERPEGSVSTLKIQRTQQEDSAVYLCASSLDRGTGGLEQYFGPGTRLTVT.

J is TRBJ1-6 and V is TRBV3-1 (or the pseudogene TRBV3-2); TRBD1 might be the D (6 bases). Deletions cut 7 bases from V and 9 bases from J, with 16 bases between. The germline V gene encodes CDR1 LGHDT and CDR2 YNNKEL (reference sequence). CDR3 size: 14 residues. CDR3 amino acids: CASKLGGHASPLHF. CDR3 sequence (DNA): TGTGCCAGCAAGTTGGGGGGGCATGCTTCACCCCTCCACTTT.

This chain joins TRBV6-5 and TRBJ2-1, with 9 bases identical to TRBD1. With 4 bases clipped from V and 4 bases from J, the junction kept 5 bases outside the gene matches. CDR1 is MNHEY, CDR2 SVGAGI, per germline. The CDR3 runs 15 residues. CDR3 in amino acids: CASSSHGQGYNEQFF. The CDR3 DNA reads TGTGCCAGCAGTTCACACGGACAGGGGTACAATGAGCAGTTCTTC.

In nucleotides, the CDR3 is TGTGCCAGCAGCAGGTTCAGGTACACTGAAGCTTTCTTT. Its translation is CASSRFRYTEAFF. V and J are TRBV11-1 and TRBJ1-1; D ambiguous. The germline V gene encodes CDR1 SGHAT and CDR2 FQDESV (reference sequence). Trimming cost V 5 bases and J 3 bases, with 10 bases left between them. The CDR3 runs to 13 residues.

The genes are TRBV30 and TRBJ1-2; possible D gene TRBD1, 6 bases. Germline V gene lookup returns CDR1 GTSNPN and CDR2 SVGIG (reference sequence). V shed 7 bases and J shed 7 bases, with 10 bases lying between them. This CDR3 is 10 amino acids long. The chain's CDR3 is CAYNRVGYTF. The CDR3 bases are TGTGCCTATAACAGGGTTGGCTACACCTTC.

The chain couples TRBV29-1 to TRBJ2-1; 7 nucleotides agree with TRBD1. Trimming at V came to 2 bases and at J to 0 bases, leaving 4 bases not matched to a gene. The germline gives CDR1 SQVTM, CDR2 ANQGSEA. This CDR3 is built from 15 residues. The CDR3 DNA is TGCAGCGTTGAAACAGGGGTTGGCTCCTACAATGAGCAGTTCTTC. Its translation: CSVETGVGSYNEQFF.

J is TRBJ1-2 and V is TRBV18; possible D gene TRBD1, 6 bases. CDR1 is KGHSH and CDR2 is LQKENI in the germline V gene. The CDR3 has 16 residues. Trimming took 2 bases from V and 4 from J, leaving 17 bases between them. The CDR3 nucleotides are TGTGCCAGCTCACCAAAACAGGGTCCGACTGGCTATGGCTACACCTTC. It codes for CASSPKQGPTGYGYTF.

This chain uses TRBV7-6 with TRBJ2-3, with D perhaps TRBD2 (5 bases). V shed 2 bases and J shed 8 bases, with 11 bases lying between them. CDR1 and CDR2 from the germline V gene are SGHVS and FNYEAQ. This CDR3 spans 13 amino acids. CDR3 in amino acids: CASSLTTAGTQYF. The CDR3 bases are TGTGCCAGCAGCTTAACGACCGCGGGTACGCAGTATTTT.

The CDR3 region is CASSGLGSGQGTDTQYF. The CDR3 nucleotides are TGTGCCAGCTCGGGTTTAGGTAGCGGACAGGGCACAGATACGCAGTATTTT. The V call is TRBV7-9, the J call TRBJ2-3; a possible D gene is TRBD1 (7 bases). Germline CDR1 reads SEHNR; CDR2 reads FQNEAQ (reference sequence). V lost 8 bases and J 1 base, leaving 22 bases between the germline ends. The CDR3 covers 17 residues.